Sequencing of this TCR beta chain was carried out in a study of T cells in Graves' hyperthyroidism and ophthalmopathy (dated by TCRdb to 2018 to 2020). Describing the broader study: Peripheral blood was sampled at the time of initial diagnosis, prior to any treatment. Prospective prediction of ophthalmopathy was tested in an independent validation cohort of some 19 hyperthyroidism patients and 17 patients who later progressed to ophthalmopathy. In six Graves' hyperthyroidism patients, the study also compared T-cell repertoires from thyroid tissue with T-cell repertoires from blood. The 75 to 100 discovery patients were divided at random into training and test sets in a 7:3 ratio. Once sampling was done, hyperthyroidism patients were given methimazole at a starting dose of 30 mg daily, whereas ophthalmopathy patients were given high-dose intravenous methylprednisolone. To identify TCR V-J signatures that set the groups apart, the researchers used a discovery cohort of more than 95 patients, made up of 40 to 45 with Graves' ophthalmopathy and about 60 with stable Graves' hyperthyroidism. According to the paper, TCR Vbeta CDR3 sequencing was carried out on over 130 peripheral blood samples, which came from 40 to 45 ophthalmopathy, roughly 75 hyperthyroidism and roughly 17 progressor patients. What the authors observed across the whole study: No statistical method was used to set the sample size in advance, and investigators knew the group allocation. In validation, the model predicted progression to ophthalmopathy with 60% to 71% sensitivity and approximately 72% specificity, a median of about 6.7 months before onset. A model built on a 13 V-J signature distinguished ophthalmopathy from stable hyperthyroidism, reaching roughly 88% sensitivity and 81.08% specificity in cross-validation and 80%/75% in testing. Blood samples also contained most of the expanded thyroid clonotypes (frequency above 0.001), which suggests that blood repertoires may reflect thyroid immune responses.

The germline V end is reduced by 5 bases and the J end by 5 bases; junction bases left unmatched: 6. The CDR3 covers 15 residues, taking in both the cysteine and the phenylalanine. The CDR3 DNA has 45 bases and is translated from base 1. Sequences LNHDA (CDR1) and SQIVND (CDR2) are obtained from the germline V gene (reference sequence). The TCR beta CDR3 regions were amplified from the RNA transcripts. A first-round RT-PCR of the TCR CDR3 used the HTBI primer set with the Qiagen OneStep RT-PCR kit. Libraries were constructed in a second round of multiplex PCR, after which size selection and purification were carried out. The libraries were sequenced on an Illumina HiSeq2000 using paired-end 100 bp reads. In the paper's pipeline: Raw data were processed with SOAPnuke, discarding reads with adapters, uncalled bases, mean Phred below 15, or no exact constant-primer or identifier match. COPE v1.2.5 was used to merge high-quality paired reads, and clonotypes were defined as unique nucleotide sequences. MiTCR v1.1 was used to align the clonotypes against IMGT TRBV, TRBD and TRBJ reference segments. Analysis was restricted to V-J combinations with a frequency above 0.0001, which covered over 98% of repertoires. A TCS score was defined as the ratio of F50 (clonal expansion) to E x V (chaos), with BLOSUM62-based TCRdist applied between CDR3 peptides within each V-J. Welch's t-statistics and random forest reduced 500 to 650 V-J features to some 14, which were used in a naive Bayes classifier (R e1071). TCRdb applied fastp at Q25 and MiXCR to the public reads, then kept only in-frame beta chains. Merged by CDR3 protein, the rows form single entries marked with the most common genes and DNA. V and J calls and clone size were set by TCRdb, not the authors. Within this sample are about 720,000 distinct CDR3 sequences, with roughly a sixth of them counted one time only. The top ten clones comprise 16% of the sample.

The hyperthyroidism patients were between 18 and 65 years old and newly diagnosed, with a disease duration of less than 2 months. Any patient with an uncontrolled infection, another autoimmune disease, pregnancy or lactation was excluded. Clinical symptoms, serum thyroxine and TRAb, thyroid ultrasound, and orbital computed tomography formed the basis for the diagnoses. Blood from progressor patients was collected at the time of first diagnosis with hyperthyroidism, before any ophthalmopathy symptoms had appeared. PBMCs were separated from 10 ml of fresh peripheral blood using Ficoll-Paque density gradient centrifugation. Progressor patients were first diagnosed with Graves' hyperthyroidism and then developed ophthalmopathy during follow-up. Total RNA was extracted using Trizol reagent, and RNA quality was assessed on an Agilent 2100 Bioanalyzer. In its sample, this clonotype was seen a few times. Its antigen target is currently unknown. Base quality data are lacking; no much larger clone is found one base away.

Recombination joined TRBV19 with TRBJ1-6, with 7 middle bases fitting TRBD1. This TCR was sampled from a woman in her forties or fifties with Graves' hyperthyroidism that later progressed to Graves' ophthalmopathy. The material sequenced was blood. The DNA sequence is given as TGTGCCAGTAGTGGCCGACAGGGAGATAATTCACCCCTCCACTTT. Its protein product is CASSGRQGDNSPLHF. With the rest looked up from the reference TRBV19 and TRBJ1-6 genes rather than sequenced, the full variable domain is DGGITQSPKYLFRKEGQNVTLSCEQNLNHDAMYWYRQDPGQGLRLIYYSQIVNDFQKGDIAEGYSVSREKKESFPLTVTSAQKNPTAFYLCASSGRQGDNSPLHFGNGTRLTVT.